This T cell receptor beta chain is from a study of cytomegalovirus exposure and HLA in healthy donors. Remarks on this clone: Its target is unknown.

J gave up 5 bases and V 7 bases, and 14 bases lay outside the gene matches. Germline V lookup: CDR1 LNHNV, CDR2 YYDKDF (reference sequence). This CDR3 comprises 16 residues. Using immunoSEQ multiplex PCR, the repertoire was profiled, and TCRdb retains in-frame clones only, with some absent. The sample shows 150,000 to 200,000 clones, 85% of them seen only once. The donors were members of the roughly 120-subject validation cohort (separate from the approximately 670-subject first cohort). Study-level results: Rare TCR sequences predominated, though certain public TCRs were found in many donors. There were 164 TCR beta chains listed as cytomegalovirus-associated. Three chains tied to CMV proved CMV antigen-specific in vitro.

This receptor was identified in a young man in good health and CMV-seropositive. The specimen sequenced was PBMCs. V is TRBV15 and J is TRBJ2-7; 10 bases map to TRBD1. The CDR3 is CATTPAGGTGADEQYF. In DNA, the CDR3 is TGTGCCACCACTCCGGCTGGGGGGACAGGGGCGGACGAGCAGTACTTC.